The 11 T cell receptor beta chains in this list originate from one sample, sequenced in a study of cytomegalovirus exposure and HLA in healthy donors. Data came from immunoSEQ multiplex PCR; TCRdb stores just in-frame clones and leaves some out. The table includes roughly 190,000 clones, roughly 83% detected once. The sample was PBMCs. These receptors all come from a young woman in good health and CMV-seronegative.

This chain connects TRBV2 to TRBJ1-2; no reliable D call. The germline V gene has CDR1 SNHLY and CDR2 FYNNEI. This CDR3 has 13 amino acids. V shed 7 bases and J shed 7 bases, with 16 bases lying between them. CDR3 sequence: CASKFPGLSGYTF. The CDR3, as DNA: TGTGCCAGCAAGTTTCCCGGGTTATCTGGCTACACCTTC.

The chain combines TRBV10-1 with TRBJ1-5; TRBD1 is a possible D gene (6 bases). The CDR3 runs 15 residues. Germline lookup yields CDR1 WNHNN and CDR2 SYGVQD (reference sequence). Trimming stripped 0 bases from V and 2 bases from J, with 8 bases between. The CDR3 DNA follows: TGCGCCAGCAGTGAGTCTGGGGGCGGCAATCAGCCCCAGCATTTT. Amino acid sequence: CASSESGGGNQPQHF.

The chain carries TRBV9 and TRBJ1-2; TRBD1 matches at 7 bases. Germline V lookup: CDR1 SGDLS, CDR2 YYNGEE. V shed 4 bases and J 4 bases; nucleotides not matched to a gene: 13. CDR3 length equals 16 residues. In nucleotides, the CDR3 is TGTGCCAGCAGCAATCCGAGATTGACAGGGACCTATGGCTACACCTTC. Translation gives CASSNPRLTGTYGYTF. Together with reference TRBV9 and TRBJ1-2, the CDR3 gives the full variable domain: DSGVTQTPKHLITATGQRVTLRCSPRSGDLSVYWYQQSLDQGLQFLIQYYNGEERAKGNILERFSAQQFPDLHSELNLSSLELGDSALYFCASSNPRLTGTYGYTFGSGTRLTVV.

This rearrangement joins TRBV4-1 to TRBJ1-1; 10 bases are shared with TRBD1. The junction had 8 bases not matched to a gene; V was cut back by 2 bases and J by 8 bases. The germline CDR1 and CDR2 sequences are MGHRA and YSYEKL. There are 15 residues in the CDR3. CDR3 nucleotides: TGCGCCAGCAGCCAATACCCGGGACAGGGGACGGAAGCTTTCTTT. Its translation is CASSQYPGQGTEAFF.

The chain employs TRBV9 and TRBJ2-7, with a possible D match to TRBD2 (5 bases). CDR1 and CDR2 (germline): SGDLS, YYNGEE. This CDR3 has 15 amino acids. The V end lost 3 bases, the J end lost 7 bases, and 20 bases lay between the germline ends. As DNA, the CDR3 is TGTGCCAGCAGCGGAGGGTACCGGGAAGCGGAGGAGCAGTACTTC. Translating it yields CASSGGYREAEEQYF.

V is TRBV10-2 and J is TRBJ2-1; a weak D match, TRBD1 (5 bases). The germline V gene has CDR1 WSHSY and CDR2 SAAADI. Trimming left V 4 bases short and J 8 bases short, with 9 bases between. This CDR3 spans 12 amino acids. CDR3 sequence (DNA): TGCGCCAGCAGTGTAAGGGGCGATGAGCAGTTCTTC. Amino acid sequence: CASSVRGDEQFF.

This clone has just one count. The rearrangement links TRBV27 to TRBJ2-1, with 16 nucleotides matching TRBD2. Germline CDR1 is MNHEY and CDR2 is SMNVEV (reference sequence). This CDR3 is built from 17 residues. The junction had 9 bases not matched to a gene; V was cut back by 6 bases and J by 7 bases. The CDR3 region has the DNA TGTGCCAGCAGGGGACTAGCGGGGGGGCGATTTGTTAATGAGCAGTTCTTC. This encodes CASRGLAGGRFVNEQFF.

In this sample, this clone turned up a few times. The chain has TRBV6-1 and TRBJ2-2; the match to TRBD1 covers 9 bases. The J segment lost 6 bases and the V segment lost 7 bases, leaving 6 bases of the junction unmatched. Germline CDR1 MNHNS, CDR2 SASEGT. The length of the CDR3 is 14 residues. The CDR3 DNA reads TGTGCCAGCAATTTGGACAGGGGAGCCGGGGAGCTGTTTTTT. Its protein product is CASNLDRGAGELFF.

The rearrangement joins TRBV5-1 to TRBJ2-5; D not certain. Per germline, CDR1 SGHRS and CDR2 YFSETQ. V lost 7 bases and J lost 5, with 15 bases in between. This CDR3 has 13 residues. The CDR3 nucleotides are TGCGCCAGCGGTCAATTCCCCCGGGAGACCCAGTACTTC. As protein: CASGQFPRETQYF.

The rearrangement links TRBV5-1 to TRBJ2-7; 7 nucleotides agree with TRBD1. From germline, CDR1 is SGHRS and CDR2 YFSETQ. The CDR3 sequence is 12 residues long. V shed 6 bases and J 3 bases; nucleotides not matched to a gene: 3. The CDR3 loop reads CASTGQNYEQYF. The CDR3 nucleotides are TGCGCCAGCACGGGACAGAACTACGAGCAGTACTTC. Variable domain in full (rest from reference TRBV5-1 and TRBJ2-7): KAGVTQTPRYLIKTRGQQVTLSCSPISGHRSVSWYQQTPGQGLQFLFEYFSETQRNKGNFPGRFSGRQFSNSRSEMNVSTLELGDSALYLCASTGQNYEQYFGPGTRLTVT.

CDR3 nucleotide sequence: TGCGCCAGCAGCCACGGACAGGGACGCGGGGGTGAGCAGTTCTTC. It codes for CASSHGQGRGGEQFF. This chain uses TRBV5-1 with TRBJ2-1; a possible D gene is TRBD1 (8 bases). The germline V gene encodes CDR1 SGHRS and CDR2 YFSETQ. V gave up 4 bases and J gave up 9 bases, with 20 bases separating them. The CDR3 runs 15 residues.